One sample yielded the 21 T cell receptor beta chains listed below, sequenced in a study of cytomegalovirus exposure and HLA in healthy donors. 13 Jbeta primers and 60 Vbeta primers were used for the PCR. Method: immunoSEQ multiplex PCR; TCRdb's copy keeps in-frame clones and lacks some. The table has 160,000 or so clones, 87% seen once. Sequencing was performed on PBMCs. These receptors were collected from a woman between 25 and 40 years old in good health and CMV-seronegative.

The V call is TRBV6-1, the J call TRBJ1-1, with TRBD1 as a possible D gene (6 bases). In germline, CDR1 is MNHNS, CDR2 SASEGT. The CDR3 length is 15 residues. V dropped 7 bases and J dropped 3 bases, with 18 bases sitting between them. Written as DNA, the CDR3 is TGTGCCAGCACTAGAATAGGCAGGGGAGACACTGAAGCTTTCTTT. It is translated as CASTRIGRGDTEAFF.

This clone was observed once. V is TRBV9 and J is TRBJ2-3; possibly TRBD1 for D (7 bases). The V and J ends lost 3 bases and 4 bases respectively, with 15 bases between them. Germline CDR1 reads SGDLS; CDR2 reads YYNGEE. This CDR3 is 15 amino acids long. The CDR3 loop is CASSGGGAGPDTQYF. The DNA of the CDR3 is TGTGCCAGCAGCGGAGGGGGCGCGGGACCAGATACGCAGTATTTT.

The chain is built from TRBV10-3 and TRBJ2-7, with a weak D call TRBD2 (6 bases). Germline V gene lookup returns CDR1 ENHRY and CDR2 SYGVKD. This CDR3 is 12 amino acids long. The ends were cut back, 6 bases at V and 8 bases at J, with 14 bases in the middle. Here the CDR3 reads CAISGTSYQQYF. The CDR3 nucleotides read TGTGCCATCAGCGGGACTTCTTACCAGCAGTACTTC.

V and J are TRBV4-3 and TRBJ2-7; TRBD1 agrees at 8 bases. Germline CDR1 is LGHNA and CDR2 is YSLEER. The CDR3 totals 15 residues. The V segment lost 1 base and the J segment 5 bases; nucleotides outside the gene matches: 7. In DNA form, the CDR3 reads TGCGCCAGCAGCCAAGGCCAGGGGGCATTCCACGAGCAGTACTTC. It encodes CASSQGQGAFHEQYF.

The chain links TRBV11-2 to TRBJ2-2, with no clear D. The CDR3 runs 16 residues. Per germline, CDR1 SGHAT and CDR2 FQNNGV. Trimming left V 6 bases short and J 0 bases short, with 14 bases between. The DNA for the CDR3 is TGTGCCAGCAGTTTACAAGCTACGGCGAACACCGGGGAGCTGTTTTTT. Its translation is CASSLQATANTGELFF.

This chain connects TRBV5-6 to TRBJ2-5, with a tentative D call TRBD1 (5 bases). The end of the DNA aligns better with TRBJ2-7, so the J call may be wrong. Germline V CDR1 and CDR2: SGHDT, YYEEEE. The CDR3 runs 16 residues. The CDR3 DNA follows: TGTGCCAGCAGCTTGGCCCAGGGAAGAACGTGGTACGAGCAGTACTTC. Protein: CASSLAQGRTWYEQYF.

The rearrangement links TRBV7-9 to TRBJ2-7, with D possibly TRBD1 on 6 matching bases. The CDR3 loop spans 15 amino acids. V was trimmed by 1 base and J by 3 bases, leaving 13 bases between them. CDR1 and CDR2 (germline): SEHNR, FQNEAQ (reference sequence). CDR3 coding DNA: TGTGCCAGCAGCTTAGGGGGGCTCTCTGACTACGAGCAGTACTTC. Translation gives CASSLGGLSDYEQYF.

This clone turned up a few times. V is TRBV6-7 and J is TRBJ2-6, with 11 bases lining up with TRBD1. TRBV6-7 is an ORF; its function is uncertain. This CDR3 has 17 residues. The ends lost 9 bases at V and 2 bases at J; junction bases unmatched: 9. The CDR3 nucleotides are TGTGCCAGAGGACAGGGGGCGTCGTATGCTGGGGCCAACGTCCTGACTTTC. As protein: CARGQGASYAGANVLTF.

V is TRBV9 and J is TRBJ2-1, with TRBD2 matching 10 bases. The CDR3 has 17 amino acids. Germline assignment: CDR1 SGDLS and CDR2 YYNGEE. J was trimmed by 8 bases and V by 4 bases; bases with no gene match: 15. CDR3 loop: CASSIRTSGGGRDEQFF. As DNA, the CDR3 is TGTGCCAGCAGCATAAGGACTAGCGGCGGTGGTAGGGATGAGCAGTTCTTC.

V gene TRBV10-3 combines with J gene TRBJ2-3, with unresolved D. Trimming pared 3 bases from V and 1 base from J, leaving 11 bases between. The CDR3 extends over 15 amino acids. The germline gives CDR1 ENHRY, CDR2 SYGVKD. Here the CDR3 DNA reads TGTGCCATCAGTGATTTAGCTGTCCGCACAGATACGCAGTATTTT. This translates into CAISDLAVRTDTQYF.

Notes on this clone: Other DNA sequences in this specimen translate into the identical CDR3. This sequence joins TRBV2 and TRBJ1-2; D perhaps matches TRBD1 (6 bases). Deletions cut 6 bases from V and 8 bases from J, with 10 bases between. Germline CDR1 is SNHLY and CDR2 is FYNNEI. The CDR3 is made up of 11 amino acids. For the CDR3, the DNA is TGTGCCAGCAGCCCTGGACAGGGCTACACCTTC. Translated, it gives CASSPGQGYTF.

J is TRBJ1-1 and V is TRBV5-4, with D possibly matching TRBD1 (5 bases). The ends were cut back, 0 bases at V and 1 base at J, with 7 bases in the middle. CDR3 length: 14 amino acids. CDR1 is SGHNT, CDR2 YYREEE, per germline (reference sequence). CDR3 amino acids: CASSLAGPNTEAFF. The CDR3 DNA follows: TGTGCCAGCAGCTTGGCAGGGCCGAACACTGAAGCTTTCTTT.

This rearrangement joins TRBV11-3 to TRBJ2-3; 9 bases line up with TRBD2. V gave up 8 bases and J gave up 3 bases; unmatched junction bases: 18. Germline V gene sequence: CDR1 SGHNT, CDR2 YENEEA. The CDR3 runs 18 residues. CDR3 sequence reads: CASEAVSGSVYVTDTQYF. The CDR3 DNA is TGTGCCAGCGAGGCGGTTAGCGGGAGTGTTTACGTGACAGATACGCAGTATTTT.

The chain couples TRBV2 to TRBJ2-2; tentative D call: TRBD2 (5 bases). The germline CDR1 and CDR2 sequences are SNHLY and FYNNEI. This CDR3 contains 14 residues. V was shortened by 4 bases and J by 4 bases, with 10 bases between the two germline ends. The CDR3 region has the DNA TGTGCCAGCAGTGGTGAGGGAGCCACCGGGGAGCTGTTTTTT. It yields the protein CASSGEGATGELFF.

The chain carries TRBV9 and TRBJ2-7, with TRBD1 as a possible D gene (6 bases). The CDR3 totals 14 residues. V was pared by 0 bases and J by 6 bases, with 13 bases between. Germline assignment: CDR1 SGDLS and CDR2 YYNGEE. The CDR3 region has the DNA TGTGCCAGCAGCGTAGGGTCCCAGGGGATCGAGCAGTACTTC. This translates into CASSVGSQGIEQYF. Full variable domain (missing parts from reference TRBV9 and TRBJ2-7): DSGVTQTPKHLITATGQRVTLRCSPRSGDLSVYWYQQSLDQGLQFLIQYYNGEERAKGNILERFSAQQFPDLHSELNLSSLELGDSALYFCASSVGSQGIEQYFGPGTRLTVT.

This chain uses TRBV4-1 with TRBJ2-1; D is unclear. Trimming took off 1 base at V and 9 bases at J, with 10 bases between the two ends. The CDR3 spans 13 residues. Germline lookup yields CDR1 MGHRA and CDR2 YSYEKL. CDR3 amino acids: CASSQGLAREQFF. The CDR3 DNA follows: TGCGCCAGCAGCCAAGGTCTCGCGCGTGAGCAGTTCTTC.

The CDR3 protein is CASSPGEGGTDTQYF. DNA for the CDR3: TGTGCCAGCAGCCCTGGGGAGGGGGGAACAGATACGCAGTATTTT. This chain uses TRBV7-7 with TRBJ2-3; a weak D match, TRBD2 (7 bases). Trimming left V 5 bases short and J 3 bases short, with 15 bases between. The CDR3 has 15 amino acids. The V gene's germline CDR1 is SSHAT and CDR2 FNYEAQ (reference sequence).

This chain links TRBV9 with TRBJ2-7; TRBD2 matches at 8 bases. Germline V gene sequence: CDR1 SGDLS, CDR2 YYNGEE. This CDR3 is 15 amino acids long. The V segment lost 0 bases and the J segment 3 bases; nucleotides outside the gene matches: 5. The CDR3 here is CASSVEAGGSYEQYF. The CDR3 DNA is TGTGCCAGCAGCGTAGAGGCGGGAGGTAGCTACGAGCAGTACTTC.

This clone has a count of ten or more. V usage is TRBV6-6 and J usage is TRBJ1-2; D gene ambiguous. Germline lookup yields CDR1 MNHNY and CDR2 SVGAGI (reference sequence). Trimming left V 5 bases short and J 8 bases short, with 24 bases between. The CDR3 is 16 residues long. Here the CDR3 reads CASSTPTEDSRRGYTF. The CDR3 bases are TGTGCCAGCAGTACACCCACGGAGGACTCCCGTCGGGGCTACACCTTC.

By share, this clone ranks as medium-sized. The rearrangement joins TRBV28 to TRBJ2-7; the match to TRBD1 covers 10 bases. The CDR3 covers 16 residues. V was clipped by 5 bases and J by 4 bases; unmatched bases: 11. In germline, CDR1 is MDHEN, CDR2 SYDVKM. CDR3 in amino acids: CASSRLPGTGVYEQYF. CDR3 bases: TGTGCCAGCAGTCGACTTCCCGGGACAGGGGTTTACGAGCAGTACTTC.

This clone was found once. The chain employs TRBV11-3 and TRBJ2-5, with a possible D match to TRBD2 (6 bases). The V gene's germline CDR1 is SGHNT and CDR2 YENEEA. The V gene lost 5 bases and the J gene lost 7 bases, with 17 bases spanning the gap. CDR3 length equals 14 residues. The CDR3, as DNA: TGTGCCAGCAGCCCTCACGGGAGTAGCCCGACCCAGTACTTC. Translating it yields CASSPHGSSPTQYF.